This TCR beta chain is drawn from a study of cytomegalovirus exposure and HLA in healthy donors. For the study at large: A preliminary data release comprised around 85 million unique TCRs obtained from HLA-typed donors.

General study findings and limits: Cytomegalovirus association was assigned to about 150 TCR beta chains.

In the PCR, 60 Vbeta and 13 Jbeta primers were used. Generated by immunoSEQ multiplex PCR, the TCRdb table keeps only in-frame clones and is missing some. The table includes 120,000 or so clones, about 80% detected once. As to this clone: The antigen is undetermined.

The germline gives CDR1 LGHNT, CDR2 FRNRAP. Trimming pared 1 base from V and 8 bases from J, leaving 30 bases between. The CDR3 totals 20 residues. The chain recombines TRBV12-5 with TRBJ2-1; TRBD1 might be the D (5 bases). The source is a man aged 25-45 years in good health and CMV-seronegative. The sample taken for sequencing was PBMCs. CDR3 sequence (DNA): TGTGCTAGTGGTTTGGAGGGTATTAGGTACCCCCGGACACACAGGCATGAGCAGTTCTTC. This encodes CASGLEGIRYPRTHRHEQFF. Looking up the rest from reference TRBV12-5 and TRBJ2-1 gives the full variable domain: DARVTQTPRHKVTEMGQEVTMRCQPILGHNTVFWYRQTMMQGLELLAYFRNRAPLDDSGMPKDRFSAEMPDATLATLKIQPSEPRDSAVYFCASGLEGIRYPRTHRHEQFFGPGTRLTVL.